This is a list of T cell receptor beta chains from one sample in a study of vaccination and CD4 T cells after COVID-19. Which antigens these TCRs recognize remains unknown. TCRdb independently ran MiXCR on the PCR reads; one entry per CDR3 protein. The sample has about 9,600 distinct CDR3 sequences, roughly 42% seen once. Sequencing was carried out using CD4+ T cells from blood, cultured in vitro. These receptors came from a human donor who had recovered from COVID-19. The CDR3 runs from the conserved cysteine through the conserved F or W. Fields, in order: clone size, J gene, V gene, D gene, CDR3 protein, CDR3 DNA. A D gene is named only where the DNA matches it firmly. The size field is filled for only some rows; it gives once, few, many or a size class.

>few|TRBJ2-5|TRBV6-1|TRBD1
CASLYRGRGETQYF
TGTGCCAGCCTATACAGGGGGCGGGGGGAGACCCAGTACTTC
>.|TRBJ1-3|TRBV7-7|.
CASTSWGHAIYF
TGTGCTAGCACCTCGTGGGGGCACGCCATATATTTT
>.|TRBJ2-3|TRBV7-6|TRBD2
CASSLGLAGVSDTQYF
TGTGCCAGCAGCTTAGGGCTAGCGGGTGTGTCAGATACGCAGTATTTT
>few|TRBJ1-2|TRBV12-3/TRBV12-4|.
CASSPLGQGHYGYTF
TGTGCCAGCAGTCCCCTCGGGCAGGGGCATTATGGCTACACCTTC
>.|TRBJ2-2|TRBV24-1|TRBD1
CAVSGTANTGELFF
TGTGCCGTCTCTGGGACAGCAAACACCGGGGAGCTGTTTTTT
>.|TRBJ1-5|TRBV6-2/TRBV6-3|TRBD1
CASRDPGGPNQPQHF
TGTGCCAGCAGGGACCCAGGGGGCCCCAATCAGCCCCAGCATTTT
>.|TRBJ2-7|TRBV6-1|.
CATWVLDHYEQYF
TGTGCCACCTGGGTACTGGACCACTACGAGCAGTACTTC
>.|TRBJ1-2|TRBV5-1|.
CASSLEGLNYGYTF
TGCGCCAGCAGCTTGGAAGGGCTTAACTATGGCTACACCTTC
>.|TRBJ2-1|TRBV10-3|TRBD1
CAISEPGTGPYNEQFF
TGTGCCATCAGTGAGCCAGGGACAGGGCCATACAATGAGCAGTTCTTC
>few|TRBJ1-2|TRBV2|.
CASSGGTYGYTF
TGTGCCAGCAGTGGGGGGACCTATGGCTACACCTTC
>few|TRBJ1-5|TRBV6-1|TRBD1
CASRPYNSGTGGDQPQHF
TGTGCCAGCAGGCCGTACAACTCCGGGACAGGGGGTGATCAGCCCCAGCATTTT
>medium-sized|TRBJ1-3|TRBV18|.
CASSPAEGNTIYF
TGTGCCAGCTCACCAGCGGAGGGAAACACCATATATTTT
>.|TRBJ1-3|TRBV19|.
CASSSGDSGNTIYF
TGTGCCAGTAGTAGCGGGGACTCTGGAAACACCATATATTTT
>.|TRBJ2-5|TRBV20-1|.
CGAKGGRLIQETQYF
TGCGGTGCTAAAGGGGGGAGACTGATACAAGAGACCCAGTACTTC
>few|TRBJ2-2|TRBV2|.
CASSAEWTTGELFF
TGTGCCAGCAGTGCCGAGTGGACCACCGGGGAGCTGTTTTTT
>.|TRBJ1-1|TRBV6-7|TRBD1
CASSYPKGTGGGTEAFF
TGTGCCAGCAGTTACCCGAAGGGGACAGGGGGCGGCACTGAAGCTTTCTTT
>.|TRBJ1-1|TRBV18|.
CASSPPAQTEAFF
TGTGCCAGCTCACCACCAGCGCAGACAGAAGCTTTCTTT
>.|TRBJ2-5|TRBV6-1|TRBD2
CASSGLLQETQYF
TGTGCCAGCTCGGGACTACTCCAAGAGACCCAGTACTTC